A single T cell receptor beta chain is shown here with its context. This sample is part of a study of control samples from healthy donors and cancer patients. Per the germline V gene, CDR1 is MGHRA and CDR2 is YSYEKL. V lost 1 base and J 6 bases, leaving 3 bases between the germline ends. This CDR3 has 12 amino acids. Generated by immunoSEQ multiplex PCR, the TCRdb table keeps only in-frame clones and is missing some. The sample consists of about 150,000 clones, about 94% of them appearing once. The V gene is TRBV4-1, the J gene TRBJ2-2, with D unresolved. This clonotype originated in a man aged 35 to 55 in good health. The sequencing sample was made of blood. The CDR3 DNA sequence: TGCGCCAGCAGCCAAGGGCCCGGGGAGCTGTTTTTT. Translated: CASSQGPGELFF.